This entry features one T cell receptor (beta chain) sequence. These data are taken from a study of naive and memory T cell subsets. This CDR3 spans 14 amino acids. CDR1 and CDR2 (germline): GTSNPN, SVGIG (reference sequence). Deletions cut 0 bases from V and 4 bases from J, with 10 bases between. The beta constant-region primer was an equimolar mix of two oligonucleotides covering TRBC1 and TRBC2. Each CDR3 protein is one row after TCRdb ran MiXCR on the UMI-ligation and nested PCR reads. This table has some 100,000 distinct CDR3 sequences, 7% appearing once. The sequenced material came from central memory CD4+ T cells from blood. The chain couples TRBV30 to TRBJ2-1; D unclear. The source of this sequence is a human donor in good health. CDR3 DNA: TGTGCCTGGAGTGTACAAGGGTCGTACAATGAGCAGTTCTTC. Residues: CAWSVQGSYNEQFF.